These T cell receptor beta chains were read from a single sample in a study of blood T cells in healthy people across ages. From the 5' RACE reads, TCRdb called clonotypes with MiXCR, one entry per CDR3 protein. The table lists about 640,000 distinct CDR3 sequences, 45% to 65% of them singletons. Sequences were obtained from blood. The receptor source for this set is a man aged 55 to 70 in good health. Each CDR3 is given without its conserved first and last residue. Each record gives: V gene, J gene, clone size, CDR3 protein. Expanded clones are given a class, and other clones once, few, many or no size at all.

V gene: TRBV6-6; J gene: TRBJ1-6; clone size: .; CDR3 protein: ASSQRQDNSPLH
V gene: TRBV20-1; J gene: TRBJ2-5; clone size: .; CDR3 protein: SAGSYLGRETQY
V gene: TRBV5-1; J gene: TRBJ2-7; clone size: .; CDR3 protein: VSSRTLNRGLYNEQY
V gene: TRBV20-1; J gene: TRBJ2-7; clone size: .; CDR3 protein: SARRAGVTYEQY
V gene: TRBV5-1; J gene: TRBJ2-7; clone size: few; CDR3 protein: ASSPGGTTIYEQY
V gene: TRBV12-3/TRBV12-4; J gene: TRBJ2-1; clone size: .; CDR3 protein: ASGLWGQGARNEQF
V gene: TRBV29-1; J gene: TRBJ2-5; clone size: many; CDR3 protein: SVVEGAGETQY
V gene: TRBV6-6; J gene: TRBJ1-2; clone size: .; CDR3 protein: ASSSSGAIHSYGYT
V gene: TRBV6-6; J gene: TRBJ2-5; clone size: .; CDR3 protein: ASSLPGGRETQY
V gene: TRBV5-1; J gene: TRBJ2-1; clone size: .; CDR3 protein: ASSLGTSSSEQF
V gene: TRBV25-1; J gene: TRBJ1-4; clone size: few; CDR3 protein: ASSEGRDEKLF
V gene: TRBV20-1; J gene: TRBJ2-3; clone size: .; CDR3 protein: SAINGDTQY
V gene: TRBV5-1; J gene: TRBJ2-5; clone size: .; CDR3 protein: ASSLRTGPLIGTQY
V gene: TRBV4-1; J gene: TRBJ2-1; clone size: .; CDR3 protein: ASRHGLGGFNEQF
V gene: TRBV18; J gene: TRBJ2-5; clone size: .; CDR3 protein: ASSPDRFQETQY
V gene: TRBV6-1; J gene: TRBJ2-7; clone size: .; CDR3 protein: AGQGLFSYEQY
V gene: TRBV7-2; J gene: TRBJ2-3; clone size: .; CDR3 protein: ASSLVGAGTDTQY
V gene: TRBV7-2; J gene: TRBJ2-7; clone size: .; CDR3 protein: ASSLRAGGLDEQY
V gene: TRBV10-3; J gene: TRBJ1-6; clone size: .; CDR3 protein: ATVGQGDSPLH
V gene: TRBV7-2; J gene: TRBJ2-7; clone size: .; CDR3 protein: ASSLARGGRNEQY
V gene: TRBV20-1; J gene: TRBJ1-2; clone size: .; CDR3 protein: SARHREGYGYT
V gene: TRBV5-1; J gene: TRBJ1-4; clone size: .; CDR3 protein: ASSLEQQNEKLF
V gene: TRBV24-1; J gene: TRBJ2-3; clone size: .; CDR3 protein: ATSDLESGDTQY
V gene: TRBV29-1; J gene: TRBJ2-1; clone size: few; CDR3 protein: SVRYYNEQF
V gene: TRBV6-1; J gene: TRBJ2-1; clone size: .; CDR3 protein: ASSPGNSYNEQF
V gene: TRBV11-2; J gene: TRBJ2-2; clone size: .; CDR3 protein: ASSFGRTGELF
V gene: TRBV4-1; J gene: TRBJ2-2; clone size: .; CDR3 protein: ASSQDGLAGAWNTGELF
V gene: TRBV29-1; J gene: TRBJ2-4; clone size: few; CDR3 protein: SVERPKKNIQY
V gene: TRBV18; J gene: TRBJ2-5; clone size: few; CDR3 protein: ASSPRETLASETQY
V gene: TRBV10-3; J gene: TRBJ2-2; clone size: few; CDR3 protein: AAGTSGGGGELF
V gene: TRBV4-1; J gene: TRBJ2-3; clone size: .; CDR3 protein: ASSPQWFGTDTQY
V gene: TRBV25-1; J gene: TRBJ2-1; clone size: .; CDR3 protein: ASSEVPHDEQF